Presented here are 16 T cell receptor beta chains from one specimen sequenced in a study of blood T cell repertoires in COVID-19. The repertoire was sequenced with immunoSEQ multiplex PCR; TCRdb's copy has only in-frame clones and lacks some. Among about 100,000 clones, about 77% were seen once, and the ten largest hold 9% to 14%. The specimen sequenced was peripheral blood. These receptors were taken from a woman aged 70-85 years with acute or convalescent COVID-19.

The V and J genes are TRBV7-2 and TRBJ2-3; TRBD1 matches 7 bases. J was trimmed by 3 bases and V by 5 bases; bases with no gene match: 11. The germline V gene has CDR1 SGHTA and CDR2 FQGNSA. The CDR3 consists of 16 residues. CDR3: CASSQTGTEGTDTQYF. Here the CDR3 DNA reads TGTGCCAGCAGCCAAACCGGGACAGAGGGGACAGATACGCAGTATTTT.

The chain carries TRBV28 and TRBJ1-1; 7 bases map to TRBD1. The CDR3 is 13 residues long. The V gene end was trimmed by 5 bases and the J gene end by 5 bases; junction bases not matched to a gene: 5. Germline loops: CDR1 MDHEN, CDR2 SYDVKM. CDR3 nucleotides: TGTGCCAGCAGTACTAACAGGGGTACTGAAGCTTTCTTT. It yields the protein CASSTNRGTEAFF.

This clone was seen a few times. The chain joins TRBV2 to TRBJ1-5; D uncertain. This CDR3 has 14 residues. V was cut by 4 bases and J by 4 bases, with 11 bases left in between. CDR1 and CDR2 (germline): SNHLY, FYNNEI. The CDR3 nucleotides read TGTGCCAGCAGTGGCCCTAACTTGAATCAGCCCCAGCATTTT. Protein product: CASSGPNLNQPQHF.

The V call is TRBV15, the J call TRBJ1-3; no reliable D call. Germline values: CDR1 LNHNV, CDR2 YYDKDF (reference sequence). The CDR3 runs 12 residues. V was clipped by 4 bases and J by 11 bases, with 12 bases between them. CDR3 sequence: CATSTPSTPIYF. The CDR3 nucleotides read TGTGCCACCAGCACCCCCTCCACACCCATATATTTT.

The rearrangement links TRBV18 to TRBJ1-6; D call uncertain. There are 14 residues in the CDR3. Per the germline V gene, CDR1 is KGHSH and CDR2 is LQKENI. V lost 3 bases and J lost 10, with 13 bases in between. The chain's CDR3 is CASSPSGEVSPLHF. CDR3 DNA: TGTGCCAGCTCACCTAGCGGGGAGGTATCACCCCTCCACTTT. The full variable domain, rest sourced from reference TRBV18 and TRBJ1-6, is NAGVMQNPRHLVRRRGQEARLRCSPMKGHSHVYWYRQLPEEGLKFMVYLQKENIIDESGMPKERFSAEFPKEGPSILRIQQVVRGDSAAYFCASSPSGEVSPLHFGNGTRLTVT.

The chain recombines TRBV14 with TRBJ2-3, with D maybe TRBD1 (6 bases). Deletions cut 4 bases from V and 1 base from J, with 12 bases between. The germline CDR1 and CDR2 sequences are SGHDN and FVKESK. CDR3 size: 15 residues. As DNA, the CDR3 is TGTGCCAGCAGCCTAGGGGGAGTTGGCACAGATACGCAGTATTTT. It yields the protein CASSLGGVGTDTQYF.

This chain connects TRBV29-1 to TRBJ1-1; 7 bases align to TRBD1. V lost 5 bases, J lost 1 base, and 4 bases stayed unmatched. This CDR3 contains 13 residues. Germline CDR1 reads SQVTM; CDR2 reads ANQGSEA. CDR3 loop: CSVWDSKNTEAFF. The CDR3 DNA reads as TGCAGCGTTTGGGACAGCAAGAACACTGAAGCTTTCTTT.

This clone came up a few times. The chain is built from TRBV3-1 (or the pseudogene TRBV3-2) and TRBJ2-6; TRBD1 is a possible D gene (5 bases). V lost 5 bases to trimming and J lost 0 bases, with 8 bases between them. The CDR3 loop spans 15 amino acids. Germline V CDR1 and CDR2: LGHDT, YNNKEL (reference sequence). The CDR3 region is CASSRQLSGANVLTF. DNA for the CDR3: TGTGCCAGCAGCAGACAGCTCTCTGGGGCCAACGTCCTGACTTTC.

This chain connects TRBV7-9 to TRBJ1-2, with D perhaps matching TRBD1 (5 bases). The germline CDR1 and CDR2 sequences are SEHNR and FQNEAQ (reference sequence). This CDR3 region has 14 residues. V lost 5 bases and J 4 bases, leaving 14 bases between the germline ends. CDR3 protein: CASSIPTAPYGYTF. The CDR3 nucleotides read TGTGCCAGCAGCATACCGACAGCCCCCTATGGCTACACCTTC. Full variable domain (outside the CDR3, taken from reference TRBV7-9 and TRBJ1-2): DTGVSQNPRHKITKRGQNVTFRCDPISEHNRLYWYRQTLGQGPEFLTYFQNEAQLEKSRLLSDRFSAERPKGSFSTLEIQRTEQGDSAMYLCASSIPTAPYGYTFGSGTRLTVV.

The J gene is TRBJ1-5, the V gene TRBV19; 12 nucleotides line up with TRBD1. The germline V gene encodes CDR1 LNHDA and CDR2 SQIVND (reference sequence). This CDR3 comprises 16 residues. The J segment lost 9 bases and the V segment lost 1 base, leaving 7 bases of the junction unmatched. For the CDR3, the DNA is TGTGCCAGTAGTATAGGCTCGGGACAGGGGGCGAGGCCCCAGCATTTT. This translates into CASSIGSGQGARPQHF.

The chain couples TRBV12-3 or TRBV12-4 to TRBJ1-1; maybe TRBD1 (5 bases). The CDR3 has 12 amino acids. V shed 5 bases and J shed 10 bases, with 14 bases lying between them. CDR3 loop: CASSPLGGRAFF. The CDR3 nucleotides read TGTGCCAGCAGTCCCCTGGGGGGGAGAGCTTTCTTT.

In its sample, this clone was seen a few times. The chain combines TRBV3-1 (or the pseudogene TRBV3-2) with TRBJ2-7; 15 nucleotides match TRBD2. After removal of 2 bases from V and 2 bases from J, the junction contained 4 bases not matched to a gene. The germline V gene has CDR1 LGHDT and CDR2 YNNKEL (reference sequence). The length of the CDR3 is 17 residues. The CDR3 sequence is CASSQLGLAGGPYEQYF. CDR3 sequence (DNA): TGTGCCAGCAGCCAACTAGGACTAGCGGGGGGGCCCTACGAGCAGTACTTC.

This clone was recorded once. The rearrangement joins TRBV2 to TRBJ1-6, with TRBD1 matching over 7 bases. The germline CDR1 and CDR2 sequences are SNHLY and FYNNEI. Unmatched junction bases numbered 10, after V lost 6 bases and J lost 8 bases. The CDR3 is made up of 15 amino acids. CDR3 in amino acids: CASRETGAPYSPLHF. The CDR3 nucleotides read TGTGCCAGCAGAGAAACAGGGGCCCCATATTCACCCCTCCACTTT. Variable domain in full (rest from reference TRBV2 and TRBJ1-6): EPEVTQTPSHQVTQMGQEVILRCVPISNHLYFYWYRQILGQKVEFLVSFYNNEISEKSEIFDDQFSVERPDGSNFTLKIRSTKLEDSAMYFCASRETGAPYSPLHFGNGTRLTVT.

J is TRBJ1-4 and V is TRBV3-1 (or the pseudogene TRBV3-2); the match to TRBD1 covers 7 bases. CDR1 and CDR2 from the germline V gene are LGHDT and YNNKEL (reference sequence). J lost 7 bases, V lost 4 bases, and 3 bases had no gene match. The CDR3 length is 13 residues. The CDR3 sequence: CASSLTGFEKLFF. The DNA of the CDR3 is TGTGCCAGCAGCCTGACAGGGTTTGAAAAACTGTTTTTT.

This chain uses TRBV5-4 with TRBJ1-5; D is perhaps TRBD1 (5 bases). The CDR3 sequence is 15 residues long. V dropped 2 bases and J dropped 0 bases, with 9 bases sitting between them. In germline, CDR1 is SGHNT, CDR2 YYREEE (reference sequence). The CDR3 nucleotides are TGTGCCAGCAGCTTTGGAGGGGTTAGCAATCAGCCCCAGCATTTT. It specifies CASSFGGVSNQPQHF.

The table lists this clone with a few counts. V usage is TRBV10-3 and J usage is TRBJ1-2; unclear D gene. This CDR3 has 15 amino acids. V was shortened by 2 bases and J by 5 bases, with 15 bases between the two germline ends. CDR1 is ENHRY, CDR2 SYGVKD, per germline. The chain's CDR3 is CAISETGRALYGYTF. Written as DNA, the CDR3 is TGTGCCATCAGTGAGACTGGGCGGGCCCTTTATGGCTACACCTTC.